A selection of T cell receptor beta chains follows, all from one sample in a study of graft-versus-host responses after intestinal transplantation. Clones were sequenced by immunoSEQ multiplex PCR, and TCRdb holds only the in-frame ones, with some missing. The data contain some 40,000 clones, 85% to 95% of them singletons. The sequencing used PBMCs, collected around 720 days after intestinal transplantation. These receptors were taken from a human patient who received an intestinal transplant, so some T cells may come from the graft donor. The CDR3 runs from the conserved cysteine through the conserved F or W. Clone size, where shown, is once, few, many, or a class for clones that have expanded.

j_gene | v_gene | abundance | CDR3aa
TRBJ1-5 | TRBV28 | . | CASSLSAENQPQHF
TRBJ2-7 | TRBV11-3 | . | CASSPGQLHEQYF
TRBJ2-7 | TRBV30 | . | CAWSAGFSYEQYF
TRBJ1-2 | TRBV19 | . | CASSIDGTAGNYGYTF
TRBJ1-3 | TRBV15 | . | CATNPIQGHSGNTIYF
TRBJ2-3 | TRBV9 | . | CASSARTTDTQYF
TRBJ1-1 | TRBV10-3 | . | CAISESAGSGTEAFF
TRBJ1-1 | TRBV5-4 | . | CASSVPGNTEAFF
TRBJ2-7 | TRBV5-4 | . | CASSLVPSGRARYEQYF
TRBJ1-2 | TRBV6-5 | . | CATRPGANYGYTF
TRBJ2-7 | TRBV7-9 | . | CASSPSMDYPYEQYF
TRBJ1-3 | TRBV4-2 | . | CASSQGGLQTNTIYF
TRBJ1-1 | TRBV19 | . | CASSLQLGALNTEAFF
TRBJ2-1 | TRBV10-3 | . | CAISGKDREEYNEQFF
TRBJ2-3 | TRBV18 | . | CASSPPVNPDTQYF
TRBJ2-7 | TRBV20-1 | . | CSASGSYEQYF
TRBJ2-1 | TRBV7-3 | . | CASSLTGVYDEQFF
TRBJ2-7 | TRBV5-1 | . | CASSYTPTSDKIYEQYF
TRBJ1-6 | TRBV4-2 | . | CASSRDRGSPLHF
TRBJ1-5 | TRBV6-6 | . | CASSAYSNQPQHF
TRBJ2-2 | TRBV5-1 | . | CASSLVAGTGELFF
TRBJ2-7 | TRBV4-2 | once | CASSPAPGDSYEQYF
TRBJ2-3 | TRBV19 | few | CASSGSSSGGADTQYF
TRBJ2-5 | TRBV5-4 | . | CASGRGGRNTQYF
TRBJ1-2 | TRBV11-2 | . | CASSQGQRNYGYTF
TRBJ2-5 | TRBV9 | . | CASSVRQGRETQYF
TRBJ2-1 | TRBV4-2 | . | CASSQGDEQFF